This T cell receptor beta chain was profiled in a study of T-cell memory formation after mild COVID-19. It was 5'RACE with constant-segment primers that produced the TCR alpha and TCR beta cDNA libraries, which carried sample barcodes and UMIs. One entry per CDR3 protein, called by TCRdb with MiXCR from the 5' RACE reads. This sample has 450,000 to 650,000 distinct CDR3 sequences; less than 25% occur once, and the top ten carry 7.5% to 9.5%. Looked up from germline, CDR1 is SGHTA and CDR2 is FQGNSA. The CDR3 extends over 15 amino acids. Losses at the gene ends were 2 bases for V and 5 bases for J; bases not matched to a gene: 6. Points on this clonotype: The antigen is undetermined.

Overall study findings and caveats: Contracting CD4+ clones were located mainly in CM and EM, and CD8+ clones in EMRA. The pre-infection memory compartment contained some responding clones, suggesting cross-reactive memory joined.

The specimen sequenced was PBMCs or a T cell subset sorted from them (not recorded which). The chain joins TRBV7-2 to TRBJ2-5, with TRBD1 matching 9 bases. This receptor was identified in an adult woman who had mild COVID-19 (a few samples of this study predate the infection). Cell type and time point are not known. The CDR3 here is CASSLRDRGFETQYF. The CDR3 region has the DNA TGTGCCAGCAGCTTACGTGACAGGGGGTTTGAGACCCAGTACTTC.